The 2 T cell receptor beta chains presented below share a single source sample, sequenced in a study of patients and donors after allogeneic stem cell transplantation. TCRdb re-called the RT-PCR reads through MiXCR, storing one row per CDR3 protein. This sample has 900,000 to 1,000,000 distinct CDR3 sequences, with roughly 18% found just once. The sample taken for sequencing was blood, either unsorted or a sorted T cell fraction (not recorded which). The receptors derive from a human donor who was either an allogeneic HSCT recipient or a stem cell or donor lymphocyte infusion donor (not recorded which). It is not recorded whose cells these are; they may come from a transplant donor.

This clonotype appeared a few times. The genes are TRBV6-1 and TRBJ2-3, with unresolved D. V shed 4 bases and J shed 0 bases, with 11 bases lying between them. This CDR3 is built from 15 residues. Germline V gives CDR1 MNHNS, CDR2 SASEGT. The CDR3 reads CASSVQRSSTDTQYF. In DNA form, the CDR3 reads TGTGCCAGCAGTGTCCAGCGATCTAGCACAGATACGCAGTATTTT.

The table lists this clonotype with a few counts. The V gene is TRBV12-3 or TRBV12-4, the J gene TRBJ2-5; 8 bases are a match to TRBD1. J was trimmed by 2 bases and V by 3 bases; bases with no gene match: 5. CDR3 size: 15 residues. The CDR3 nucleotides are TGTGCCAGCAGTTTGACAGGGGCTAATCAAGAGACCCAGTACTTC. Amino acid sequence: CASSLTGANQETQYF.